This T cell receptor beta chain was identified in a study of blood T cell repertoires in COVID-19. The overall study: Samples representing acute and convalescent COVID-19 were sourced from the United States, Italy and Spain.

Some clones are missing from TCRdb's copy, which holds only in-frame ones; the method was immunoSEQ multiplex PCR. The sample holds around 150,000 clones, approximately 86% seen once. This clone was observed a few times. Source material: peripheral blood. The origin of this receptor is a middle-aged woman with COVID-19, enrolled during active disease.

CDR3 sequence (DNA): TGTGCCAGCAGTTTACAGGCGGGAGCCCCCGTGAGAGAGCAGTACTTC. Translating it yields CASSLQAGAPVREQYF. This chain uses TRBV27 with TRBJ2-7, with 7 bases aligning to TRBD2. The CDR3 totals 16 residues. Trimming at V came to 2 bases and at J to 7 bases, leaving 14 bases not matched to a gene. The germline CDR1 and CDR2 sequences are MNHEY and SMNVEV (reference sequence).